This entry is about one T cell receptor (beta chain). The primer mix had 60 Vbeta and 13 Jbeta primers. Produced via immunoSEQ multiplex PCR; TCRdb's table is partial and in-frame only. This sample has over 100,000 clones, with approximately 74% found just once. This sample was taken from a study of cytomegalovirus exposure and HLA in healthy donors. Across the study: Within the Caucasian-associated ancestry cluster were 81% of the roughly 400 genotyped donors.

Germline V CDR1 and CDR2: DFQATT, SNEGSKA (reference sequence). V lost 8 bases to trimming and J lost 6 bases; unmatched junction nucleotides: 6. CDR3 length: 11 residues. The chain recombines TRBV20-1 with TRBJ2-7, with 8 bases matching TRBD1. Sequenced input: PBMCs. The sequence derives from a male donor in good health and CMV-seronegative. The CDR3 region is CSRGQVGEQYF. DNA for the CDR3: TGCAGTAGGGGACAGGTGGGCGAGCAGTACTTC.